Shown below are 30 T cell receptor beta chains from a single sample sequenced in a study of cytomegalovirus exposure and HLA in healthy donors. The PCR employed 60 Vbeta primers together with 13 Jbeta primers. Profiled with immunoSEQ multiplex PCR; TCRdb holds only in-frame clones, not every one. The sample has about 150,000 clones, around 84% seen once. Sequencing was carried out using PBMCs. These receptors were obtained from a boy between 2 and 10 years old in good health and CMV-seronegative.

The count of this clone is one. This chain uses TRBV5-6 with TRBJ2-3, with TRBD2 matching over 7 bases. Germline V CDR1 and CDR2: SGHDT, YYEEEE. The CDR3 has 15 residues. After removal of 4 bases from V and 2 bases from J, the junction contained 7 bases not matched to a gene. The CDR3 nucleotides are TGTGCCAGCAGCCCCCTCCGGGGGGACACAGATACGCAGTATTTT. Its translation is CASSPLRGDTDTQYF.

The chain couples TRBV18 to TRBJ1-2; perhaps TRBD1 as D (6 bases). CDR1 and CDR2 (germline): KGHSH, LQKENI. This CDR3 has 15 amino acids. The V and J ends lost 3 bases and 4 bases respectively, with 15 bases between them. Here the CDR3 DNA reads TGTGCCAGCTCACCTACGACAGGTGGGGTCTATGGCTACACCTTC. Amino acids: CASSPTTGGVYGYTF.

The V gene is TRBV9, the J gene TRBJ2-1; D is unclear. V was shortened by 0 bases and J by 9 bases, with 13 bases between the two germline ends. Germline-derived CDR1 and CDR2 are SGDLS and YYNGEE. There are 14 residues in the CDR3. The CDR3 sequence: CASSVVVRFGEQFF. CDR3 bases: TGTGCCAGCAGCGTAGTTGTGAGGTTCGGTGAGCAGTTCTTC.

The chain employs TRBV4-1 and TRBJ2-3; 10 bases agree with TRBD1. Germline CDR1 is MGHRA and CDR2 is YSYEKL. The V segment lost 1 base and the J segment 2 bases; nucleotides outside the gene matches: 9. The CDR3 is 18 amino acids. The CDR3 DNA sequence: TGCGCCAGCAGCCAAGTATTCGGGACAGGGGATGACACAGATACGCAGTATTTT. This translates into CASSQVFGTGDDTDTQYF.

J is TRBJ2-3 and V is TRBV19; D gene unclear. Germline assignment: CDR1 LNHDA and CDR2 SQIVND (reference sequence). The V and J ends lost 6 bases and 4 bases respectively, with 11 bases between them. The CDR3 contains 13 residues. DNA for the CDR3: TGTGCCAGTAGCGAGCGAAGATCAGATACGCAGTATTTT. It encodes CASSERRSDTQYF.

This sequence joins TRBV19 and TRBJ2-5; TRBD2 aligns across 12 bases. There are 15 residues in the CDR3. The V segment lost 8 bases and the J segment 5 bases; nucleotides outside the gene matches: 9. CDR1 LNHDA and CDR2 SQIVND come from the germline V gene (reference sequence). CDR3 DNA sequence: TGTGCCAGTGCCCCCCTAGCGGGGGGGCTGGAGACCCAGTACTTC. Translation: CASAPLAGGLETQYF.

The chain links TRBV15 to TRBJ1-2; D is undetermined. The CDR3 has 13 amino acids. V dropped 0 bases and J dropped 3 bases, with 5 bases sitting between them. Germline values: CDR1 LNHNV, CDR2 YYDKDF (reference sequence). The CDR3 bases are TGTGCCACCAGCAGAGATTCCGACTATGGCTACACCTTC. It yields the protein CATSRDSDYGYTF.

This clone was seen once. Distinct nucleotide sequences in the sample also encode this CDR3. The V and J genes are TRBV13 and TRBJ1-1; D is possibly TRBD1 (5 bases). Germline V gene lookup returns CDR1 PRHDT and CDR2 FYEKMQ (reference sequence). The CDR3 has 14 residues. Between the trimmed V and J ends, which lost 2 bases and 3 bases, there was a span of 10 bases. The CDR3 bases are TGTGCCAGCAGCTTATTTCAGGGATACACTGAAGCTTTCTTT. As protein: CASSLFQGYTEAFF.

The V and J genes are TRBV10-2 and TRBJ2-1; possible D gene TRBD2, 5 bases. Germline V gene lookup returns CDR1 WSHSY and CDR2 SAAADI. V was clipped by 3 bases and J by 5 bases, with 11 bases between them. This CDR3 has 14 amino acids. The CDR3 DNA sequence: TGCGCCAGCAGTGATAGCGTCGTCAACAATGAGCAGTTCTTC. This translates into CASSDSVVNNEQFF.

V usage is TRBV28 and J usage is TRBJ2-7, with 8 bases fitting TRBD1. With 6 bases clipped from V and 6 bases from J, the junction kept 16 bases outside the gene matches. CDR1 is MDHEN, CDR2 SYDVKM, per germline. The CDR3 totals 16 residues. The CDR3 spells CASRVAGQGRVSEQYF. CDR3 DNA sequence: TGTGCCAGCAGAGTAGCTGGACAGGGTAGGGTCTCCGAGCAGTACTTC. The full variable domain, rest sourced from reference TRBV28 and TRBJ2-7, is DVKVTQSSRYLVKRTGEKVFLECVQDMDHENMFWYRQDPGLGLRLIYFSYDVKMKEKGDIPEGYSVSREKKERFSLILESASTNQTSMYLCASRVAGQGRVSEQYFGPGTRLTVT.

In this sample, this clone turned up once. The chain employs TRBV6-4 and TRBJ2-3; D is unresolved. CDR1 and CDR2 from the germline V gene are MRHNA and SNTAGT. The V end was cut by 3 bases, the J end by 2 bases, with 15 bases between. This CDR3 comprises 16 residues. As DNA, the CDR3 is TGTGCCAGCAGTGAATCGGTCGGTACCCACACAGATACGCAGTATTTT. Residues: CASSESVGTHTDTQYF.

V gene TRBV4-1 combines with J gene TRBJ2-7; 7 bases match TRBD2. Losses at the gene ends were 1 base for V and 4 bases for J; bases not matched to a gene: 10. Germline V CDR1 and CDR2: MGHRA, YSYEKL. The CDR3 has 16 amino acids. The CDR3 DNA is TGCGCCAGCAGCCAAGTTACCGGCGGGAGTCCATACGAGCAGTACTTC. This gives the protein CASSQVTGGSPYEQYF.

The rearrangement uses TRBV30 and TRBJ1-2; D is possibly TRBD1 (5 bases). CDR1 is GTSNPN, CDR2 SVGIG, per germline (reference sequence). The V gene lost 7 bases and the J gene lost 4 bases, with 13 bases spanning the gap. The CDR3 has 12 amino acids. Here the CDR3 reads CASGEVAYGYTF. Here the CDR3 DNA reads TGTGCCTCGGGGGAAGTGGCCTATGGCTACACCTTC.

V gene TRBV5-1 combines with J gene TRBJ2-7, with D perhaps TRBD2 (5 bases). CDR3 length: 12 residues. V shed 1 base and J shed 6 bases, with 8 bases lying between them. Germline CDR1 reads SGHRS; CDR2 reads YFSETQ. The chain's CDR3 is CASSLPGGEQYF. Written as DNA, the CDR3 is TGCGCCAGCAGCTTGCCCGGAGGCGAGCAGTACTTC.

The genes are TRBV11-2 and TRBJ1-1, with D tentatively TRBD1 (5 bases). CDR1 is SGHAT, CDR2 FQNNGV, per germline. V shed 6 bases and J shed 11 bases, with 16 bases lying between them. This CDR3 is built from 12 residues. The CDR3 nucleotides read TGTGCCAGCAGGACTATCGGGGGTGCTGCTTTCTTT. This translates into CASRTIGGAAFF. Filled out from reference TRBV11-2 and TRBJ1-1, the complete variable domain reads EAGVAQSPRYKIIEKRQSVAFWCNPISGHATLYWYQQILGQGPKLLIQFQNNGVVDDSQLPKDRFSAERLKGVDSTLKIQPAKLEDSAVYLCASRTIGGAAFFGQGTRLTVV.

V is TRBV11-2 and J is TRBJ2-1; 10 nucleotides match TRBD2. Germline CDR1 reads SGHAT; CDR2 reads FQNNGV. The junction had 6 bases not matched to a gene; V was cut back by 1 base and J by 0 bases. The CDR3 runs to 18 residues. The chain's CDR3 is CASSLVVASGGSYNEQFF. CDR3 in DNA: TGTGCCAGCAGCTTAGTGGTAGCTAGCGGGGGCTCCTACAATGAGCAGTTCTTC.

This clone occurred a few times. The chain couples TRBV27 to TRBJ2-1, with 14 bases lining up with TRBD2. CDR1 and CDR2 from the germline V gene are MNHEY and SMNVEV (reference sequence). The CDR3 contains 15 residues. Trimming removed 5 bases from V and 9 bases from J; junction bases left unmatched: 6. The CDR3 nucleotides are TGTGCCAGCAGTCCGGGACTAGCGGGAGTGAGTGAGCAGTTCTTC. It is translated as CASSPGLAGVSEQFF.

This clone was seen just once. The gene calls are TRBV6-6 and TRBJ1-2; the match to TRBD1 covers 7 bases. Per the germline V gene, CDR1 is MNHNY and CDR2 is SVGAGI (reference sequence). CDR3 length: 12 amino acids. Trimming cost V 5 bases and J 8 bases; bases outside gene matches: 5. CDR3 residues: CASSVRGEGYTF. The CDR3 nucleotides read TGTGCCAGCAGTGTCAGGGGGGAAGGCTACACCTTC.

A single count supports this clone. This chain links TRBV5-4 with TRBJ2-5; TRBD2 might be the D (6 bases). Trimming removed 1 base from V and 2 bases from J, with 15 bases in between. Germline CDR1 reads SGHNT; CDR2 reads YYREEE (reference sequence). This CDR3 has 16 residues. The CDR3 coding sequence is TGTGCCAGCAGCTTGTATCAAGGAGGGCAGCAAGAGACCCAGTACTTC. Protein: CASSLYQGGQQETQYF.

For the CDR3, the DNA is TGTGCCAGCAGCAGAGGACAGCATAATTCACCCCTCCACTTT. Translation gives CASSRGQHNSPLHF. The chain couples TRBV21-1 to TRBJ1-6; TRBD1, the table's D call, lacks a check against the DNA. TRBV21-1 is termed a pseudogene. The CDR3 has 14 residues.

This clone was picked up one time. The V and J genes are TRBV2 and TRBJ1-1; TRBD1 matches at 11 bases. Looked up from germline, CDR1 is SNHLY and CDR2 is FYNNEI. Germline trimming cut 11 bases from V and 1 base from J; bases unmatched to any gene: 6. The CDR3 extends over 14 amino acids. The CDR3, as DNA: TGTGCCGCAGGGGGGACAGGGGGGAACACTGAAGCTTTCTTT. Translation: CAAGGTGGNTEAFF.

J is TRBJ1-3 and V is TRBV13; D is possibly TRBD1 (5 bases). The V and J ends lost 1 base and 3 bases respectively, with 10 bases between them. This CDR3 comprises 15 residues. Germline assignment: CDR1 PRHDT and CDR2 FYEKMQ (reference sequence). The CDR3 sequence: CASSLVGARGNTIYF. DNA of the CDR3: TGTGCCAGCAGCTTAGTTGGGGCGCGTGGAAACACCATATATTTT.

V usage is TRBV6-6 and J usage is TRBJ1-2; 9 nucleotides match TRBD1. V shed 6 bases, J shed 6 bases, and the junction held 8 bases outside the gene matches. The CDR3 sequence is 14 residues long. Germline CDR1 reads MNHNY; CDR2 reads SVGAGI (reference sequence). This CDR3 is CASSKGQGIDGYTF. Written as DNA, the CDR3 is TGTGCCAGCAGCAAAGGACAGGGGATCGATGGCTACACCTTC.

CDR3 amino acids: CASSEWHRAGSGANVLTF. The CDR3 nucleotides read TGTGCCAGCAGTGAATGGCACAGGGCTGGATCTGGGGCCAACGTCCTGACTTTC. This chain joins TRBV25-1 and TRBJ2-6; tentative D call: TRBD1 (6 bases). Trimming removed 1 base from V and 1 base from J, with 14 bases in between. The CDR3 sequence is 18 residues long. The germline V gene encodes CDR1 MGHDK and CDR2 SYGVNS.

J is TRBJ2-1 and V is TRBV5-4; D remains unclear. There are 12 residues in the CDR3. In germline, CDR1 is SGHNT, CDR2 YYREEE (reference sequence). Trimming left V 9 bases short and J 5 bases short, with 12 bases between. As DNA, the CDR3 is TGTGCCACGAGCCGCGTGGACAATGAGCAGTTCTTC. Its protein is CATSRVDNEQFF.

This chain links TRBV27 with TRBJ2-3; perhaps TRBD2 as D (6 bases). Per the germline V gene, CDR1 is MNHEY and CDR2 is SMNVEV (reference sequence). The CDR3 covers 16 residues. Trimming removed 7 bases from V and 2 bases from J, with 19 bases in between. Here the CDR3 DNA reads TGTGCCAGCAAATATAAATGGAGGGAGAACACAGATACGCAGTATTTT. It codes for CASKYKWRENTDTQYF.

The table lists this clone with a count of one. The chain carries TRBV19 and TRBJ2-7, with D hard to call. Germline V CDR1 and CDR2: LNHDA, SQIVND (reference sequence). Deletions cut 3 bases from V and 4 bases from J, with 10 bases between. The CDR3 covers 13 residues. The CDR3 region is CASSIVQVYEQYF. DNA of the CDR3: TGTGCCAGTAGTATCGTCCAGGTATACGAGCAGTACTTC.

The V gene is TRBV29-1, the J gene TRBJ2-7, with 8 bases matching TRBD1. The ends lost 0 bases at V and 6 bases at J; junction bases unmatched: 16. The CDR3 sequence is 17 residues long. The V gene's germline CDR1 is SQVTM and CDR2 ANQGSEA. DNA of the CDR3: TGCAGCGTTGAAGATCCCAAGGCGACAGGGGTAGGCAGCGAGCAGTACTTC. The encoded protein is CSVEDPKATGVGSEQYF.

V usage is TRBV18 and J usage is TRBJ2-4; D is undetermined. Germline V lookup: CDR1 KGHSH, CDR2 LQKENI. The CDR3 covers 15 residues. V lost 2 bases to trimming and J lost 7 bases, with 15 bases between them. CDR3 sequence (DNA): TGTGCCAGCTCACCAGTTATATCAGCGTACAACATTCAGTACTTC. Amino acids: CASSPVISAYNIQYF.

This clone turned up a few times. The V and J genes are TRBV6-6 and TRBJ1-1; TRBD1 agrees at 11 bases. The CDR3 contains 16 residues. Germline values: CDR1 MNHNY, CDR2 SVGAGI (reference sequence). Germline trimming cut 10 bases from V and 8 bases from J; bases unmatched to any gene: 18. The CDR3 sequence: CATLPLGQGALAEAFF. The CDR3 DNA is TGTGCCACCCTACCTCTTGGACAGGGGGCGCTTGCAGAAGCTTTCTTT.